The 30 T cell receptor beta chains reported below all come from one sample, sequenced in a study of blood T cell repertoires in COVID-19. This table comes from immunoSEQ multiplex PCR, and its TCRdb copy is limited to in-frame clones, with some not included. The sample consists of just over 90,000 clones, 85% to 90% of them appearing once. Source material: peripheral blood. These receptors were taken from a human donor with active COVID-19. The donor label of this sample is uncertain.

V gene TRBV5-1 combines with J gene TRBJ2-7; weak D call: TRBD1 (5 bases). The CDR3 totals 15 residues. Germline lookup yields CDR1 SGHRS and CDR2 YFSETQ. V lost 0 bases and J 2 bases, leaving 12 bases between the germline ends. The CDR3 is CASSLEGARTYEQYF. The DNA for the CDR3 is TGCGCCAGCAGCTTGGAAGGGGCACGGACCTACGAGCAGTACTTC.

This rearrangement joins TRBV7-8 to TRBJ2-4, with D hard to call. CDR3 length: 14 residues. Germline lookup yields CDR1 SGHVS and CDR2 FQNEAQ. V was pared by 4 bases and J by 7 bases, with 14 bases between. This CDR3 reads CASSSSEAANIQYF. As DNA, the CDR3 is TGTGCCAGCAGCTCGTCTGAGGCGGCGAACATTCAGTACTTC.

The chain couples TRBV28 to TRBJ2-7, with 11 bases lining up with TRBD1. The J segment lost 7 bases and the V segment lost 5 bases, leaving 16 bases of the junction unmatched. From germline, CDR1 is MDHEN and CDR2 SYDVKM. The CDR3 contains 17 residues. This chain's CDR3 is CASSPPVRTGGTREQYF. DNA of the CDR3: TGTGCCAGCAGTCCCCCGGTAAGGACAGGGGGCACGAGGGAGCAGTACTTC.

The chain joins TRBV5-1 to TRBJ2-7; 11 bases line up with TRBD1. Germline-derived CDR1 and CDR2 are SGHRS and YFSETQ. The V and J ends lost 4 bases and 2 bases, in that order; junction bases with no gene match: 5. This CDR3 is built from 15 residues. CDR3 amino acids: CASSPGTGGTYEQYF. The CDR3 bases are TGCGCCAGCAGCCCCGGGACAGGGGGAACCTACGAGCAGTACTTC.

The CDR3 sequence: CASSQTGVGEAFF. Here the CDR3 DNA reads TGTGCCAGCAGTCAGACAGGGGTTGGTGAAGCTTTCTTT. The V gene is TRBV6-6, the J gene TRBJ1-1, with TRBD1 identical over 8 bases. This CDR3 contains 13 residues. Trimming took 5 bases from V and 7 from J; bases not matched to a gene: 6. CDR1 is MNHNY and CDR2 is SVGAGI in the germline V gene (reference sequence).

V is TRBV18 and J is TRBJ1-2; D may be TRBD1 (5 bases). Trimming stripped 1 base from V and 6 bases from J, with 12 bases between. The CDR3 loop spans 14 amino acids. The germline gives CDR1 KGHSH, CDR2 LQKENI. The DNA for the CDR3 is TGTGCCAGCTCACCACTGACGGTCAGGGATGGCTACACCTTC. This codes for CASSPLTVRDGYTF.

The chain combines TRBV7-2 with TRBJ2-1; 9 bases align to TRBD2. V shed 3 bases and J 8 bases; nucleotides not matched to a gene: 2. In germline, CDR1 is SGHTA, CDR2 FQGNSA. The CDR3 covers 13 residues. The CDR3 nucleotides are TGTGCCAGCAGCTTTCAGCGGGGGGATGAGCAGTTCTTC. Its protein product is CASSFQRGDEQFF. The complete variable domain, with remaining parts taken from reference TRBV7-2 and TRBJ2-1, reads GAGVSQSPSNKVTEKGKDVELRCDPISGHTALYWYRQSLGQGLEFLIYFQGNSAPDKSGLPSDRFSAERTGGSVSTLTIQRTQQEDSAVYLCASSFQRGDEQFFGPGTRLTVL.

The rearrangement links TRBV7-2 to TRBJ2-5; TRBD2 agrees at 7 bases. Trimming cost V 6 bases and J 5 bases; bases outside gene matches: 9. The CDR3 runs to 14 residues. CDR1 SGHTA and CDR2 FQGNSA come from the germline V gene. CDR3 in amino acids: CASSLAGEGETQYF. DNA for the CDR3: TGTGCCAGCAGTCTCGCCGGGGAGGGGGAGACCCAGTACTTC.

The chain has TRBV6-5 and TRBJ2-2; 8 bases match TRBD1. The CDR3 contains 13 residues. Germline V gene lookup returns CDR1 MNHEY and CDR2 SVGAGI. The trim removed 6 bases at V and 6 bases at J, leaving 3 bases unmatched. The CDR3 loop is CASRQGAAGELFF. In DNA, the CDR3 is TGTGCCAGCAGGCAGGGGGCTGCCGGGGAGCTGTTTTTT.

CDR3 sequence: CASRTSGGAEEQYF. The CDR3, as DNA: TGTGCCAGTCGGACTAGCGGGGGGGCCGAGGAGCAGTACTTC. The chain has TRBV19 and TRBJ2-7; 15 nucleotides agree with TRBD2. The CDR3 totals 14 residues. V shed 8 bases, J shed 7 bases, and the junction held 6 bases outside the gene matches. Germline assignment: CDR1 LNHDA and CDR2 SQIVND (reference sequence).

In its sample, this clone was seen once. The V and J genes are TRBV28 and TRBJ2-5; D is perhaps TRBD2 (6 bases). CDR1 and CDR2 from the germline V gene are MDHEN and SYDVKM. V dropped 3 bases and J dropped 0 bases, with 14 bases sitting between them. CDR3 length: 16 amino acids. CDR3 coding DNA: TGTGCCAGCAGTTTTTTGCGGGGCCCTAACCAAGAGACCCAGTACTTC. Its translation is CASSFLRGPNQETQYF.

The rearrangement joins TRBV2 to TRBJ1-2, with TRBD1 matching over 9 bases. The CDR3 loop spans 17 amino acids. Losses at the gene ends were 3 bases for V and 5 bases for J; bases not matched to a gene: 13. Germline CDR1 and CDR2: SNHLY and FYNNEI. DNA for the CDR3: TGTGCCAGCAGTGAGGGACAGGGTGGTAGGGCGACATATGGCTACACCTTC. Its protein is CASSEGQGGRATYGYTF.

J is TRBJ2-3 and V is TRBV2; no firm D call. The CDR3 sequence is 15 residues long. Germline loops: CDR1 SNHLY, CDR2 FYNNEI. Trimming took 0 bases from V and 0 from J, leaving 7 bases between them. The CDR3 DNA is TGTGCCAGCAGTGAAGCGTCAGTAAGCACAGATACGCAGTATTTT. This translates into CASSEASVSTDTQYF. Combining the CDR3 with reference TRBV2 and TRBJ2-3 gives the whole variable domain EPEVTQTPSHQVTQMGQEVILRCVPISNHLYFYWYRQILGQKVEFLVSFYNNEISEKSEIFDDQFSVERPDGSNFTLKIRSTKLEDSAMYFCASSEASVSTDTQYFGPGTRLTVL.

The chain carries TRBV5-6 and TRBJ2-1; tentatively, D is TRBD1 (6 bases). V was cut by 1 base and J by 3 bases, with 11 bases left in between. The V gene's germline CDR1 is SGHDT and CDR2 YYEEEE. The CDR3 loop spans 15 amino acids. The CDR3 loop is CASSLRAGVYNEQFF. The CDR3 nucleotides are TGTGCCAGCAGCTTGCGAGCAGGGGTCTACAATGAGCAGTTCTTC.

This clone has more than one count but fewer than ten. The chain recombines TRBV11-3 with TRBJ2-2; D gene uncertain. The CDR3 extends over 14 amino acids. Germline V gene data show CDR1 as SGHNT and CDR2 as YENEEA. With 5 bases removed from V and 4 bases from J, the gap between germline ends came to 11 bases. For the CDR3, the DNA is TGTGCCAGCAGCCCCGGTTCGGTCACCGGGGAGCTGTTTTTT. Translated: CASSPGSVTGELFF.

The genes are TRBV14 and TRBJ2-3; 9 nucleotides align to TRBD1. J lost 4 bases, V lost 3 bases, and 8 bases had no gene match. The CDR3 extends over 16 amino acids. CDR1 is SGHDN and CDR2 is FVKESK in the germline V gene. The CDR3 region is CASSHPGTGNSDTQYF. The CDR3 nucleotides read TGTGCCAGCAGCCACCCCGGGACAGGGAATTCAGATACGCAGTATTTT.

CDR3 amino acids: CASKTTGRLGNTIYF. The CDR3 nucleotides read TGTGCCAGTAAGACGACAGGGCGGCTTGGAAACACCATATATTTT. The rearrangement uses TRBV6-5 and TRBJ1-3; TRBD1 aligns across 7 bases. The CDR3 consists of 15 residues. Trimming removed 9 bases from V and 3 bases from J; junction bases left unmatched: 11. Germline V CDR1 and CDR2: MNHEY, SVGAGI.

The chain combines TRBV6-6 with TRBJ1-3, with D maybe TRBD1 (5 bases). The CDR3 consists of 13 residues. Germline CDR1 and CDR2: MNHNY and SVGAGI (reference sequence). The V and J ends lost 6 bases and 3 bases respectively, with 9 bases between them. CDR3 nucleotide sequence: TGTGCCAGCAGAGGGGCAATTGGAAACACCATATATTTT. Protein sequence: CASRGAIGNTIYF.

The CDR3 is CASSYPSSSYEQYF. CDR3 DNA: TGTGCCAGCAGTTACCCCAGTTCTTCCTACGAGCAGTACTTC. J is TRBJ2-7 and V is TRBV6-2 or TRBV6-3; D gene unclear. The ends were cut back, 2 bases at V and 1 base at J, with 9 bases in the middle. The CDR3 has 14 amino acids. CDR1 MNHEY and CDR2 SVGEGT come from the germline V gene.

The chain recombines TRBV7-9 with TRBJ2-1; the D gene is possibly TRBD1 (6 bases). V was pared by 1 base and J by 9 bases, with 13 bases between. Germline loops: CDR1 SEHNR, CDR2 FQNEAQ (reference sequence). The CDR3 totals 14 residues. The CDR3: CASSLDRVLAEQFF. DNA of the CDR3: TGTGCCAGCAGCTTAGACAGGGTCTTAGCTGAGCAGTTCTTC.

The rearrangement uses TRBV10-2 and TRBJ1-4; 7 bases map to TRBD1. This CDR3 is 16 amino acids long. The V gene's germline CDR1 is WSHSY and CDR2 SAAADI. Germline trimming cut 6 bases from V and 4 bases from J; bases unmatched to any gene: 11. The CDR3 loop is CASRPGDSGINEKLFF. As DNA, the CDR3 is TGCGCCAGCAGACCTGGGGACAGTGGAATTAATGAAAAACTGTTTTTT.

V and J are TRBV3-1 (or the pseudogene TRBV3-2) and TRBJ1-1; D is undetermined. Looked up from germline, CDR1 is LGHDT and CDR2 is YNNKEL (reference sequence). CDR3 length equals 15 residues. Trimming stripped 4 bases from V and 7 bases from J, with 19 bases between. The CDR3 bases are TGTGCCAGCAGCCGGAGAACGGGAGCATACTTTGAAGCTTTCTTT. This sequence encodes CASSRRTGAYFEAFF.

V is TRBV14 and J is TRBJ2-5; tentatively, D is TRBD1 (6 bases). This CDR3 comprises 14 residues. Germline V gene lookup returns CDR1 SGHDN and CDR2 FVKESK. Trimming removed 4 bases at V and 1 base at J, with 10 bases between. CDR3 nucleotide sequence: TGTGCCAGCAGCCGTCAGGGGCCCCAAGAGACCCAGTACTTC. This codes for CASSRQGPQETQYF.

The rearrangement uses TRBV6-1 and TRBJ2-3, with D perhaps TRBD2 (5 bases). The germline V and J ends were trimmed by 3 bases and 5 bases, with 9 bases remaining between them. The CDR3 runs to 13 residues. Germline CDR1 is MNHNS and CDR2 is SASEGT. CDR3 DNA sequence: TGTGCCAGCAGTGATCAAGGGAGAGATACGCAGTATTTT. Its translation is CASSDQGRDTQYF.

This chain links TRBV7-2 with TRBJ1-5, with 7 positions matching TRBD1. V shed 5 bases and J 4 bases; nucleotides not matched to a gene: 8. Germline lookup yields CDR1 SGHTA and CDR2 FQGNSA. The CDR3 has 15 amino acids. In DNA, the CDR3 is TGTGCCAGCAGCGTGGTCAGGGGGAATAATCAGCCCCAGCATTTT. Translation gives CASSVVRGNNQPQHF.

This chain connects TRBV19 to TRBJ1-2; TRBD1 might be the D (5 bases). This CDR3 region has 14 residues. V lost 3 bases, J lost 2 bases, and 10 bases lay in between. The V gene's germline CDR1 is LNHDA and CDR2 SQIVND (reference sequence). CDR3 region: CASSILGGNYGYTF. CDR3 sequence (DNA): TGTGCCAGTAGTATTCTGGGGGGAAACTATGGCTACACCTTC.

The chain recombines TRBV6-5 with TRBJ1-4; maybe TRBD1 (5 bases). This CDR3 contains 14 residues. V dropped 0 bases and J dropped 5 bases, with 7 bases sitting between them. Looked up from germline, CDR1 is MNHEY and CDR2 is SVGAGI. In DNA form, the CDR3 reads TGTGCCAGCAGTTACTCATCAGGGAATGAAAAACTGTTTTTT. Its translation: CASSYSSGNEKLFF.

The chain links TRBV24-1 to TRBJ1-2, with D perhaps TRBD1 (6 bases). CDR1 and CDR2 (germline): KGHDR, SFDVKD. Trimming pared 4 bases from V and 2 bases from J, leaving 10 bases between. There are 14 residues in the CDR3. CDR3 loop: CATSEAGANYGYTF. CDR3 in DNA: TGTGCCACCAGTGAGGCAGGGGCAAACTATGGCTACACCTTC.

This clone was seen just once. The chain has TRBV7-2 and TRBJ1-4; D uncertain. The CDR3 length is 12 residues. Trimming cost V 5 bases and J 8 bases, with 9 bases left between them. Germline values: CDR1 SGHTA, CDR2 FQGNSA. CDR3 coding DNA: TGTGCCAGCAGCCCCCAGAGGGAAAAACTGTTTTTT. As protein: CASSPQREKLFF. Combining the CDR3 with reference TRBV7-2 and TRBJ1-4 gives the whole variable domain GAGVSQSPSNKVTEKGKDVELRCDPISGHTALYWYRQSLGQGLEFLIYFQGNSAPDKSGLPSDRFSAERTGGSVSTLTIQRTQQEDSAVYLCASSPQREKLFFGSGTQLSVL.

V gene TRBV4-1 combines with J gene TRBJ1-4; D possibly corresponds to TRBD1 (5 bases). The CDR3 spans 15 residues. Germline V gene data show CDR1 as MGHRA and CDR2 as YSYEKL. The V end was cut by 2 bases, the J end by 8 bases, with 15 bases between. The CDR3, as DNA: TGCGCCAGCAGCCAACAGGGAACTCTGCTAGAAAAACTGTTTTTT. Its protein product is CASSQQGTLLEKLFF.